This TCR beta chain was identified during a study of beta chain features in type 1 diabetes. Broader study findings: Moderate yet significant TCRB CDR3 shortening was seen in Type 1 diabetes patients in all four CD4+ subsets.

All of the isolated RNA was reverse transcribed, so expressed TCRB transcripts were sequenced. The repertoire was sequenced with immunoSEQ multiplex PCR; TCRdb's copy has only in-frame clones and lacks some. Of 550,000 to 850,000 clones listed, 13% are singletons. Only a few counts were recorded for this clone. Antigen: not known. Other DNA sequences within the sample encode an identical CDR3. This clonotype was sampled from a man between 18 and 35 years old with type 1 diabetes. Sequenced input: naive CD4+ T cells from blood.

The CDR3 here is CASSPASTNEKLFF. CDR3 sequence (DNA): TGTGCCAGCTCACCGGCCTCTACTAATGAAAAACTGTTTTTT. The chain combines TRBV18 with TRBJ1-4; no clear D. Germline CDR1 KGHSH, CDR2 LQKENI. Trimming stripped 3 bases from V and 2 bases from J, with 7 bases between. The CDR3 runs 14 residues.